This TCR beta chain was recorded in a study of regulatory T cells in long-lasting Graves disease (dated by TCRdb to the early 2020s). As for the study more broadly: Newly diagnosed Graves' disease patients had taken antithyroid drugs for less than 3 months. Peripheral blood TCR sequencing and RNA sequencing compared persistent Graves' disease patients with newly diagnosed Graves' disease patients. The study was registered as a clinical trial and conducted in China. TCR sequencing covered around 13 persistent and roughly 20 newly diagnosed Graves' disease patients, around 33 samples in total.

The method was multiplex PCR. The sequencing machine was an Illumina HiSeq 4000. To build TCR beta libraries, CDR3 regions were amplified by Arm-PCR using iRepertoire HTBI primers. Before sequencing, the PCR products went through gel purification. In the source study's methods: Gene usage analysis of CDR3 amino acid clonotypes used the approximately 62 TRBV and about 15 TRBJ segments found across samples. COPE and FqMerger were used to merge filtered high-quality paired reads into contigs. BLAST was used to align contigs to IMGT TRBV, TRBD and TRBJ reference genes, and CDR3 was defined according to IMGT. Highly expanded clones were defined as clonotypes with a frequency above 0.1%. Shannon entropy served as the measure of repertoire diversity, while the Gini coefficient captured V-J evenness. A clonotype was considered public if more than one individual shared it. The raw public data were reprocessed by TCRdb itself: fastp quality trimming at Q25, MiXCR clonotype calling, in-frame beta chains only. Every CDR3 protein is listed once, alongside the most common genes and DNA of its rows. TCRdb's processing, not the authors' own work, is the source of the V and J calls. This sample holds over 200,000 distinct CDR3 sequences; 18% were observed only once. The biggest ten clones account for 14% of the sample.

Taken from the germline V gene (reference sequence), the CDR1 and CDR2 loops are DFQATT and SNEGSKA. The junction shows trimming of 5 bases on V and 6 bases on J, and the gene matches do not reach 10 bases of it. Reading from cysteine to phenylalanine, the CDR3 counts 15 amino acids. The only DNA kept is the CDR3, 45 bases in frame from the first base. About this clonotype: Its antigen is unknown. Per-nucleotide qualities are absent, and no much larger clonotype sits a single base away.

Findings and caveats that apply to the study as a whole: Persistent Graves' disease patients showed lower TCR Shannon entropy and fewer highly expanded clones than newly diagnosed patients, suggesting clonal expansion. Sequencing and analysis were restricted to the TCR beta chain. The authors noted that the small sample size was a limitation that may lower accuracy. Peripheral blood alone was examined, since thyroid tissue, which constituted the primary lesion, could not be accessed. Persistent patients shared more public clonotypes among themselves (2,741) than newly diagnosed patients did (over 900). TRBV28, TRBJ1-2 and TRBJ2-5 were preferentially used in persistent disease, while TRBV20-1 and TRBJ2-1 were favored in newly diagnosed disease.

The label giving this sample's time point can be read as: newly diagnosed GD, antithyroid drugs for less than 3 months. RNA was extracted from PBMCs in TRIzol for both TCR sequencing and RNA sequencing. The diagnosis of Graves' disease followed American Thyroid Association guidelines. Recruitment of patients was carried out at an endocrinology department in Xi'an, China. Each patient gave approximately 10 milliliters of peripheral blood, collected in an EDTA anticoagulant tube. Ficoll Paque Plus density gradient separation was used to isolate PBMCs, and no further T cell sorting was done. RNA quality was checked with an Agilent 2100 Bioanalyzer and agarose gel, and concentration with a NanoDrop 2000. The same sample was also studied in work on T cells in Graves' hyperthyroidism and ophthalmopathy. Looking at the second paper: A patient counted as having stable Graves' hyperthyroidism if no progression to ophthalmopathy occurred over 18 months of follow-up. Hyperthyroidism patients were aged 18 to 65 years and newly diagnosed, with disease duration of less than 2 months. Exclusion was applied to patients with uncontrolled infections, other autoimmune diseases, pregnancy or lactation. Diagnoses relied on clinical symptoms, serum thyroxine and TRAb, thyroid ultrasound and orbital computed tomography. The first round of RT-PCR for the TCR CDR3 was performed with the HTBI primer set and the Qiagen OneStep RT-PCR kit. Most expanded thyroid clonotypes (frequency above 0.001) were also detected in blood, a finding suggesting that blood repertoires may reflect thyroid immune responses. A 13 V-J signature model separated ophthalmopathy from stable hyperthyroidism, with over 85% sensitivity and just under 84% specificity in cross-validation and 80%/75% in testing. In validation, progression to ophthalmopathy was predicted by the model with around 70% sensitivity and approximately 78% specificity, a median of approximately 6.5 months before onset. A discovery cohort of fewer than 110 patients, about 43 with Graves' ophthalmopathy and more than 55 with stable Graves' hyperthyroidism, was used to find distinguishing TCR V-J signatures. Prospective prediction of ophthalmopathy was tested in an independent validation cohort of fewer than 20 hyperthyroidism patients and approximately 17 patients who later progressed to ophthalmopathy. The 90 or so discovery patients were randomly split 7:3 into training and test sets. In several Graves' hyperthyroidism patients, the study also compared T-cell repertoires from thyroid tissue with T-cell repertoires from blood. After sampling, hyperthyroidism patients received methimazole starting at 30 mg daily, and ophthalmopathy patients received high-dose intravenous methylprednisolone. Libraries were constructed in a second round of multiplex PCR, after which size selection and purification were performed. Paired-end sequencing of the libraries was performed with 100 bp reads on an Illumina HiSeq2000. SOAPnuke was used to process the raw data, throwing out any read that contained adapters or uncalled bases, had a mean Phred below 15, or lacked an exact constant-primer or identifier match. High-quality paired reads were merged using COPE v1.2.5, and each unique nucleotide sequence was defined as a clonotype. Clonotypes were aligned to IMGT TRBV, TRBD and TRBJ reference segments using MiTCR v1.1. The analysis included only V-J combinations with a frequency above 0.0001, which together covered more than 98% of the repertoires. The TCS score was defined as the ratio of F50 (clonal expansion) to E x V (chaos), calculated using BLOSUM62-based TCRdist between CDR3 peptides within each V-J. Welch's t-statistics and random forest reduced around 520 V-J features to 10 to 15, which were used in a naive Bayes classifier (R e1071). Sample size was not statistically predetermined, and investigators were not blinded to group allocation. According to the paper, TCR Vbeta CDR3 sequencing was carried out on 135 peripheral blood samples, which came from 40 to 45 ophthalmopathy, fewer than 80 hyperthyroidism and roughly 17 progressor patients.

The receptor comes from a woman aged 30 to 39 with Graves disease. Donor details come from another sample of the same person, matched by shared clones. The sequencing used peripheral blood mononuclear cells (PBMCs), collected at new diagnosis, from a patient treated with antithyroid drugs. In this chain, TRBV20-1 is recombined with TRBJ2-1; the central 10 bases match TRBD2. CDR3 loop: CSAAPLAGNPNEQFF. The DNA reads TGCAGTGCTGCCCCACTAGCGGGGAACCCCAATGAGCAGTTCTTC.